This T cell receptor beta chain was sequenced during a study of PD-1 blockade in classical Hodgkin lymphoma. Study-wide findings and caveats: The repertoire differences lack a defined cause, possibly disease activity or prior therapy.

This clone appeared a few times. The antigen remains unidentified. Method: immunoSEQ multiplex PCR; TCRdb's copy keeps in-frame clones and lacks some. The sample holds around 150,000 clones, about four fifths seen once. All trial patients relapsed after autologous stem cell transplantation. This clonotype originated in a human donor with classical Hodgkin lymphoma. Sample: peripheral blood mononuclear cells (PBMCs), taken before the second cycle of nivolumab.

CDR3 bases: TGTGCCAGCAGCTTGACGGGTTACGGAAACACCATATATTTT. Protein product: CASSLTGYGNTIYF. V gene TRBV5-5 combines with J gene TRBJ1-3; D uncertain. Between the trimmed V and J ends, which lost 1 base and 4 bases, there was a span of 9 bases. The CDR3 has 14 residues. CDR1 and CDR2 from the germline V gene are SGHKS and YYEKEE (reference sequence).